Listed below are T cell receptor beta chains from one sample, sequenced in a study of blood T cell repertoires in COVID-19. The repertoire was sequenced with immunoSEQ multiplex PCR; TCRdb's copy has only in-frame clones and lacks some. Found here are roughly 120,000 clones, about 90% of them singletons; the top ten hold about 7.4%. Input material: peripheral blood. These receptors were taken from a man aged 65 to 85 who had recovered from COVID-19. Both conserved end residues are part of each CDR3. D genes are given only for firm matches. Clone size is stated in some rows and not others, as once, few, many or a class when expanded.

V gene: TRBV9; J gene: TRBJ2-7; D gene: .; clone size: .; CDR3 DNA: TGTGCCAGCAGCGTAATGGCCGCTAGCTCCTACGAGCAGTACTTC; CDR3 protein: CASSVMAASSYEQYF
V gene: TRBV5-1; J gene: TRBJ1-1; D gene: TRBD1; clone size: once; CDR3 DNA: TGCGCCAGCAGGTGGACAGGGGGTACAGAAGCTTTCTTT; CDR3 protein: CASRWTGGTEAFF
V gene: TRBV4-3; J gene: TRBJ1-1; D gene: .; clone size: .; CDR3 DNA: TGCGCCAGCAGCCAACGCGTAACGCCCCAGGGAGGAACTGAAGCTTTCTTT; CDR3 protein: CASSQRVTPQGGTEAFF
V gene: TRBV28; J gene: TRBJ1-2; D gene: .; clone size: .; CDR3 DNA: TGTGCCAGCACTATACCGGGGGGTATCTATGGCTACACCTTC; CDR3 protein: CASTIPGGIYGYTF
V gene: TRBV27; J gene: TRBJ2-1; D gene: .; clone size: .; CDR3 DNA: TGTGCCAGCAGTTATACCCCCGGCCGGGTGGATGAGCAGTTCTTC; CDR3 protein: CASSYTPGRVDEQFF
V gene: TRBV21-1; J gene: TRBJ1-2; D gene: .; clone size: .; CDR3 DNA: TGTGCCAGCAGCCATCAAGGACAGAGGAACTATGGCTACACCTTC; CDR3 protein: CASSHQGQRNYGYTF
V gene: TRBV5-4; J gene: TRBJ2-7; D gene: .; clone size: .; CDR3 DNA: TGTGCCAGCAGCTTCGGGAACTACGAGCAGTACTTC; CDR3 protein: CASSFGNYEQYF
V gene: TRBV29-1; J gene: TRBJ1-2; D gene: TRBD1; clone size: .; CDR3 DNA: TGCAGCGTTTTGTTAGGGGGCAAAGTTGGCTACACCTTC; CDR3 protein: CSVLLGGKVGYTF
V gene: TRBV5-5; J gene: TRBJ2-7; D gene: TRBD2; clone size: .; CDR3 DNA: TGTGCCAGCAGCTCTCTCACCGGGACTAGCGGGGGCGAGACCTACGAGCAGTACTTC; CDR3 protein: CASSSLTGTSGGETYEQYF
V gene: TRBV6-5; J gene: TRBJ1-1; D gene: .; clone size: .; CDR3 DNA: TGTGCCAGCAGAGACGCAGGGGTGAACACTGAAGCTTTCTTT; CDR3 protein: CASRDAGVNTEAFF
V gene: TRBV7-9; J gene: TRBJ2-3; D gene: .; clone size: .; CDR3 DNA: TGTGCCAGCAGCTTAGTTGCGGTCGGTGGTTGGACAGATACGCAGTATTTT; CDR3 protein: CASSLVAVGGWTDTQYF
V gene: TRBV7-9; J gene: TRBJ2-7; D gene: TRBD1; clone size: .; CDR3 DNA: TGTGCCAGCAGCCCGGTGACCGGGACAGGAGAGTACGAGCAGTACTTC; CDR3 protein: CASSPVTGTGEYEQYF
V gene: TRBV5-4; J gene: TRBJ2-3; D gene: .; clone size: .; CDR3 DNA: TGTGCCAGCAGCCTGGACACAGGAAGCACAGATACGCAGTATTTT; CDR3 protein: CASSLDTGSTDTQYF
V gene: TRBV19; J gene: TRBJ2-3; D gene: TRBD1; clone size: .; CDR3 DNA: TGTGCCAGTAGTGCGATCCGGGACAGGGGGACAGATACGCAGTATTTT; CDR3 protein: CASSAIRDRGTDTQYF
V gene: TRBV5-1; J gene: TRBJ2-2; D gene: .; clone size: .; CDR3 DNA: TGCGCCAGCAGCTCCGGGGTAGGGCCCGGGGAGCTGTTTTTT; CDR3 protein: CASSSGVGPGELFF
V gene: TRBV28; J gene: TRBJ1-5; D gene: TRBD1; clone size: .; CDR3 DNA: TGTGCCAGCGGGGGACAGGGGGGCAATCAGCCCCAGCATTTT; CDR3 protein: CASGGQGGNQPQHF
V gene: TRBV11-2; J gene: TRBJ1-1; D gene: .; clone size: once; CDR3 DNA: TGTGCCAGCAGCTTGCAGGGGATGTCGAACACTGAAGCTTTCTTT; CDR3 protein: CASSLQGMSNTEAFF
V gene: TRBV7-2; J gene: TRBJ2-1; D gene: .; clone size: .; CDR3 DNA: TGTGCCAGCAACGTCCAGGGGAATGAGCAGTTCTTC; CDR3 protein: CASNVQGNEQFF
V gene: TRBV5-4; J gene: TRBJ2-7; D gene: TRBD1; clone size: .; CDR3 DNA: TGTGCCAGCAGCTTACAGGGGTCGTCCTACGAGCAGTACTTC; CDR3 protein: CASSLQGSSYEQYF
V gene: TRBV18; J gene: TRBJ2-7; D gene: .; clone size: once; CDR3 DNA: TGTGCCAGCTCACTGGCCCACGACAGCTCCTACGAGCAGTACTTC; CDR3 protein: CASSLAHDSSYEQYF
V gene: TRBV10-2; J gene: TRBJ1-6; D gene: .; clone size: .; CDR3 DNA: TGCGCCAGCGCCGACCAGGCACGACCCCTCCACTTT; CDR3 protein: CASADQARPLHF
V gene: TRBV28; J gene: TRBJ1-3; D gene: TRBD1; clone size: .; CDR3 DNA: TGTGCCAGCAGCCCTGGACAGGGAACTGGAAACACCATATATTTT; CDR3 protein: CASSPGQGTGNTIYF
V gene: TRBV11-2; J gene: TRBJ2-2; D gene: TRBD2; clone size: .; CDR3 DNA: TGTGCCAGCAGCACATTTCTAGCGGGAGGGCAAAACGGGGAGCTGTTTTTT; CDR3 protein: CASSTFLAGGQNGELFF
V gene: TRBV7-2; J gene: TRBJ1-2; D gene: .; clone size: many; CDR3 DNA: TGTGCCAGCAGCCCAGACAGAAACTATGGCTACACCTTC; CDR3 protein: CASSPDRNYGYTF
V gene: TRBV28; J gene: TRBJ1-1; D gene: .; clone size: few; CDR3 DNA: TGTGCCAGCAGTTTAGGTCGTGGGGGGGCGAGGAACACTGAAGCTTTCTTT; CDR3 protein: CASSLGRGGARNTEAFF
V gene: TRBV29-1; J gene: TRBJ1-5; D gene: .; clone size: .; CDR3 DNA: TGCAGCGTTGAAGATTCGGGAGTCACTAGCAATCAGCCCCAGCATTTT; CDR3 protein: CSVEDSGVTSNQPQHF
V gene: TRBV5-1; J gene: TRBJ1-1; D gene: .; clone size: .; CDR3 DNA: TGCGCCAGTACAGGGCTAGGGACTGAAGCTTTCTTT; CDR3 protein: CASTGLGTEAFF
V gene: TRBV21-1; J gene: TRBJ1-3; D gene: .; clone size: .; CDR3 DNA: TGTGCCAGCAGCAAATGGGCCAGAAGAAACACCATATATTTT; CDR3 protein: CASSKWARRNTIYF
V gene: TRBV3-1/TRBV3-2; J gene: TRBJ2-7; D gene: .; clone size: .; CDR3 DNA: TGTGCCAGCAGCTTGTCTAACGAGCAGTACTTC; CDR3 protein: CASSLSNEQYF
V gene: TRBV30; J gene: TRBJ1-6; D gene: .; clone size: .; CDR3 DNA: TGTGCCTGGAGACAGTATAATTCACCCCTCCACTTT; CDR3 protein: CAWRQYNSPLHF
V gene: TRBV27; J gene: TRBJ1-4; D gene: .; clone size: few; CDR3 DNA: TGTGCCAGCGGCTTACAGGGTTCCCCTAATGAAAAACTGTTTTTT; CDR3 protein: CASGLQGSPNEKLFF
V gene: TRBV18; J gene: TRBJ2-3; D gene: .; clone size: .; CDR3 DNA: TGTGCCAGCTCACCGAGGACAGAGGCAGATACGCAGTATTTT; CDR3 protein: CASSPRTEADTQYF
V gene: TRBV10-3; J gene: TRBJ2-7; D gene: TRBD2; clone size: .; CDR3 DNA: TGTGCCACATCTAGCGGATACGAGCAGTACTTC; CDR3 protein: CATSSGYEQYF
V gene: TRBV27; J gene: TRBJ2-1; D gene: .; clone size: .; CDR3 DNA: TGTGCCAGCAGTCCGGCAGGGTACACCTACAATGAGCAGTTCTTC; CDR3 protein: CASSPAGYTYNEQFF
V gene: TRBV20-1; J gene: TRBJ2-1; D gene: TRBD1; clone size: .; CDR3 DNA: TGCAGTGCTAGTAGGACAGGGCGGGCGAACAATGAGCAGTTCTTC; CDR3 protein: CSASRTGRANNEQFF
V gene: TRBV6-5; J gene: TRBJ2-7; D gene: .; clone size: .; CDR3 DNA: TGTGCCAGCAGCAAACCAGACAGGACCTCTGTGCACTTC; CDR3 protein: CASSKPDRTSVHF
V gene: TRBV15; J gene: TRBJ1-1; D gene: TRBD1; clone size: .; CDR3 DNA: TGTGCCACCAGCAGACCACAGGGGGGGAACACTGAAGCTTTCTTT; CDR3 protein: CATSRPQGGNTEAFF
V gene: TRBV5-1; J gene: TRBJ1-2; D gene: TRBD1; clone size: .; CDR3 DNA: TGCGCCAGCAGCTTAGTGACAGGGGACGGCTACACCTTC; CDR3 protein: CASSLVTGDGYTF
V gene: TRBV24-1; J gene: TRBJ2-2; D gene: .; clone size: .; CDR3 DNA: TGTGCCACCAGTGACCCCGGACTCTCCACCGGGGAGCTGTTTTTT; CDR3 protein: CATSDPGLSTGELFF